This T cell receptor (beta chain) was profiled in a study of T cells in Graves' hyperthyroidism and ophthalmopathy. Findings and limits, study-wide: Most thyroid clonotypes with frequency above 0.001 were detected in blood.

Points on this clonotype: Antigen specificity is unknown.

TCR beta CDR3 region amplification was performed from RNA transcripts. During a first-round RT-PCR of the TCR CDR3, the HTBI primer set was used. TCRdb fed the multiplex PCR reads into MiXCR, producing one record per CDR3 protein. The sample contains 350,000 to 400,000 distinct CDR3 sequences, under 15% of which appear only once. When ophthalmopathy did not progress within 18 months, Graves' hyperthyroidism was considered stable. Lactation, pregnancy, other autoimmune disease or uncontrolled infection excluded patients. Based on clinical symptoms, serum thyroxine and TRAb, thyroid ultrasound and orbital computed tomography, diagnoses were reached. The sample consisted of blood. The clonotype was recovered from a woman in her 30s with Graves' hyperthyroidism.

CDR3 sequence reads: CASSQTVVGTQYF. The CDR3, as DNA: TGTGCCAGCAGCCAAACCGTCGTCGGGACCCAGTACTTC. The rearrangement links TRBV3-1 to TRBJ2-5; D uncertain. This CDR3 spans 13 amino acids. Germline CDR1 reads LGHDT; CDR2 reads YNNKEL (reference sequence). Trimming stripped 2 bases from V and 7 bases from J, with 11 bases between.